This T cell receptor beta chain was captured by sequencing in a study of spatial heterogeneity in lung cancer. Turning to the study itself: When available, follow-up PBMC samples taken a median of around 2 years after resection were sequenced. Combinations of a unique TCR and a UMI were tallied in raw reads, and on average each appeared more than ten times.

The study, taken as a whole, reports: In blood, ubiquitous expanded tumor TCRs appeared more at resection than follow-up.

The library protocol tagged each TCR cDNA with a unique molecular identifier. TCRdb ran MiXCR on the 5' RACE reads and lists one entry per CDR3 protein. The sample holds roughly 71,000 distinct CDR3 sequences, approximately 9% seen once. The junction had 8 bases not matched to a gene; V was cut back by 5 bases and J by 9 bases. This CDR3 is built from 15 residues. Per the germline V gene, CDR1 is SEHNR and CDR2 is FQNEAQ (reference sequence). Concerning this clonotype itself: Antigen: not known.

Time point of the sample: blood at routine non-recurrence follow-up after resection. The sequence was collected from a female donor with early-stage non-small cell lung cancer. The input for sequencing was PBMCs, taken at follow-up. The chain couples TRBV7-9 to TRBJ2-1, with TRBD1 identical over 12 bases. CDR3 protein: CASSTPGTGGPEQFF. As DNA, the CDR3 is TGTGCCAGCAGCACCCCCGGGACAGGGGGCCCTGAGCAGTTCTTC. Drawing the rest from reference TRBV7-9 and TRBJ2-1, the complete variable domain is DTGVSQNPRHKITKRGQNVTFRCDPISEHNRLYWYRQTLGQGPEFLTYFQNEAQLEKSRLLSDRFSAERPKGSFSTLEIQRTEQGDSAMYLCASSTPGTGGPEQFFGPGTRLTVL.